One and the same sample provided the 30 T cell receptor beta chains below, sequenced in a study of blood T cells in healthy people across ages. Next came a second PCR, run for about 7 to 12 cycles, which used a sample-barcoded 5' primer along with a J-beta primer mix. MiXCR, run by TCRdb on the 5' RACE reads, gives a single entry per CDR3 protein. The sample lists 1.5 million to 2 million distinct CDR3 sequences; 28% were seen once. Material: blood. Receptors originate from a woman in her twenties or thirties in good health.

This clonotype was picked up a small number of times. V gene TRBV9 combines with J gene TRBJ2-1, with TRBD2 as a possible D gene (6 bases). CDR1 is SGDLS and CDR2 is YYNGEE in the germline V gene. CDR3 length: 17 amino acids. Trimming shortened V by 0 bases and J by 4 bases, and 17 bases separated the two germline ends. In DNA form, the CDR3 reads TGTGCCAGCAGCGTAGAGGTCCGGGACTGGGGGTACAATGAGCAGTTCTTC. Translation gives CASSVEVRDWGYNEQFF.

Concerning this clonotype itself: A much larger clone lies one base from this, so it may be a read error. The chain is built from TRBV27 and TRBJ2-1; TRBD1 matches 8 bases. Looked up from germline, CDR1 is MNHEY and CDR2 is SMNVEV (reference sequence). The CDR3 is made up of 13 amino acids. V was clipped by 6 bases and J by 2 bases; unmatched bases: 0. CDR3 sequence: CASRGQAYNEQFF. In nucleotides, the CDR3 is TGTGCCAGCAGGGGACAGGCCTACAATGAGCAGTTCTTC.

This clonotype appeared a few times. The germline gene is not matched at one end of the junction; a read error may be the cause. The chain combines TRBV5-5 with TRBJ1-2, with a weak D call TRBD1 (5 bases). This CDR3 region has 14 residues. Per germline, CDR1 SGHKS and CDR2 YYEKEE (reference sequence). The CDR3: CASSLVDRGYGHTF. CDR3 bases: TGTGCCAGCAGCTTAGTTGACAGAGGCTATGGCCACACCTTC.

The sample holds many counts of this clonotype. The chain has TRBV29-1 and TRBJ2-7; 7 bases are a match to TRBD2. The junction had 14 bases not matched to a gene; V was cut back by 3 bases and J by 6 bases. The CDR3 has 15 amino acids. Germline V gives CDR1 SQVTM, CDR2 ANQGSEA. Here the CDR3 DNA reads TGCAGCGTTGATGGGACTATACACCCACATTTCGAGCAGTACTTC. This sequence encodes CSVDGTIHPHFEQYF.

This chain uses TRBV27 with TRBJ1-4; no clear D gene. CDR1 and CDR2 (germline): MNHEY, SMNVEV (reference sequence). The CDR3 extends over 13 amino acids. V lost 9 bases, J lost 3 bases, and 11 bases lay in between. This CDR3 reads CARGRGPNEKLFF. In DNA, the CDR3 is TGTGCCAGGGGGAGAGGCCCTAATGAAAAACTGTTTTTT. Drawing the rest from reference TRBV27 and TRBJ1-4, the complete variable domain is EAQVTQNPRYLITVTGKKLTVTCSQNMNHEYMSWYRQDPGLGLRQIYYSMNVEVTDKGDVPEGYKVSRKEKRNFPLILESPSPNQTSLYFCARGRGPNEKLFFGSGTQLSVL.

This clonotype was seen a handful of times. V is TRBV6-2 or TRBV6-3 and J is TRBJ2-5, with 10 bases fitting TRBD1. J was trimmed by 2 bases and V by 6 bases; bases with no gene match: 9. The CDR3 covers 16 residues. Germline values: CDR1 MNHEY, CDR2 SVGEGT. CDR3 sequence: CASSAPGQGGQETQYF. The CDR3 nucleotides are TGTGCCAGCAGCGCCCCCGGACAGGGGGGTCAAGAGACCCAGTACTTC.

This clonotype was found a few times. The rearrangement links TRBV20-1 to TRBJ2-1; 10 nucleotides align to TRBD2. Germline V gene data show CDR1 as DFQATT and CDR2 as SNEGSKA (reference sequence). V lost 6 bases to trimming and J lost 7 bases; unmatched junction nucleotides: 12. The CDR3 length is 15 residues. The CDR3 sequence is CSALASSGGLNEQFF. The DNA for the CDR3 is TGCAGTGCCCTAGCCTCTAGCGGGGGATTAAATGAGCAGTTCTTC.

This clonotype was recorded at least ten times. The gene calls are TRBV10-3 and TRBJ2-5, with 9 bases aligning to TRBD2. The V and J ends lost 10 bases and 4 bases, in that order; junction bases with no gene match: 13. Germline CDR1 ENHRY, CDR2 SYGVKD. The CDR3 spans 15 residues. The CDR3 loop is CATCPEREVGETQYF. The CDR3 DNA reads TGTGCCACATGCCCGGAGCGGGAGGTCGGAGAGACCCAGTACTTC.

The chain combines TRBV9 with TRBJ2-7, with D possibly matching TRBD2 (6 bases). CDR3 size: 14 residues. V was shortened by 3 bases and J by 1 base, with 11 bases between the two germline ends. Germline V gene data show CDR1 as SGDLS and CDR2 as YYNGEE. CDR3: CASSESLASYEQYF. As DNA, the CDR3 is TGTGCCAGCAGCGAATCACTAGCTTCCTACGAGCAGTACTTC.

V usage is TRBV12-3 or TRBV12-4 and J usage is TRBJ2-5; 10 bases line up with TRBD2. J lost 11 bases, V lost 7 bases, and 13 bases had no gene match. The CDR3 runs to 14 residues. This CDR3 reads CASTRLAGPYKQYF. The CDR3 region has the DNA TGTGCCAGCACCCGACTAGCGGGCCCCTACAAGCAGTACTTC.

This rearrangement joins TRBV30 to TRBJ2-5; TRBD2 matches at 8 bases. With the DNA end fitting TRBJ2-7 better, the J assignment may be wrong. Germline V gene sequence: CDR1 GTSNPN, CDR2 SVGIG (reference sequence). The CDR3 runs 14 residues. CDR3 DNA: TGTGCCTGGAGTCCTGTGGGACTAGTGGTCGAGCAGTACTTC. Encoded protein: CAWSPVGLVVEQYF.

Comment on this clonotype: A read error may explain this, as a much larger clone is one base away. This chain connects TRBV2 to TRBJ2-5, with TRBD1 identical over 8 bases. CDR1 and CDR2 (germline): SNHLY, FYNNEI. Germline trimming cut 10 bases from V and 2 bases from J; bases unmatched to any gene: 6. The CDR3 loop spans 13 amino acids. The CDR3, as DNA: TGTGCCAACTCGACAGGGGAGCAAGAGACCCAGTACTTC. It is translated as CANSTGEQETQYF.

This clonotype appeared a few times. The chain carries TRBV6-5 and TRBJ1-2; tentatively, D is TRBD1 (6 bases). This CDR3 spans 16 amino acids. Germline CDR1 is MNHEY and CDR2 is SVGAGI. V lost 6 bases and J 0 bases, leaving 17 bases between the germline ends. In nucleotides, the CDR3 is TGTGCCAGCAGCCATAACCGGGACACAGCTAACTATGGCTACACCTTC. Translating gives CASSHNRDTANYGYTF.

The CDR3 DNA is TGTGCCAGTAGTCTCGGACAGGGAGCATCGACGGGCTACACCTTC. Encoded protein: CASSLGQGASTGYTF. The chain uses TRBV19 and TRBJ1-2; 8 nucleotides agree with TRBD1. The V and J ends lost 5 bases and 8 bases, in that order; junction bases with no gene match: 13. Germline values: CDR1 LNHDA, CDR2 SQIVND (reference sequence). This CDR3 contains 15 residues.

The chain carries TRBV6-6 and TRBJ2-7; tentatively, D is TRBD1 or TRBD2 (5 bases each). CDR1 and CDR2 (germline): MNHNY, SVGAGI (reference sequence). V shed 6 bases and J shed 0 bases, with 12 bases lying between them. The CDR3 is 14 residues long. CDR3 sequence: CASSTGLTSYEQYF. For the CDR3, the DNA is TGTGCCAGCAGCACGGGGCTCACCTCCTACGAGCAGTACTTC.

Only a few counts were recorded for this clonotype. The CDR3, as DNA: TGTGCCAGCAGTTTAGGAGTTCTTCAGCCCCAGCATTTT. Residues: CASSLGVLQPQHF. The rearrangement joins TRBV27 to TRBJ1-5, with unresolved D. V lost 2 bases, J lost 6 bases, and 8 bases lay in between. The CDR3 contains 13 residues. The germline gives CDR1 MNHEY, CDR2 SMNVEV (reference sequence).

Written as DNA, the CDR3 is TGTGCCAGCAGCCAAGAGTTAGCGAACCAAGAGACCCAGTACTTC. Residues: CASSQELANQETQYF. The rearrangement links TRBV3-1 to TRBJ2-5, with D possibly matching TRBD2 (5 bases). V was pared by 0 bases and J by 0 bases, with 8 bases between. Germline V CDR1 and CDR2: LGHDT, YNNKEL (reference sequence). The CDR3 spans 15 residues.

V gene TRBV12-3 or TRBV12-4 combines with J gene TRBJ1-5, with 7 positions matching TRBD1. The CDR3 is made up of 16 amino acids. Germline trimming cut 5 bases from V and 2 bases from J; bases unmatched to any gene: 9. The CDR3 region is CASSKEGQRGNQPQHF. In DNA, the CDR3 is TGTGCCAGCAGTAAAGAGGGACAGAGGGGCAATCAGCCCCAGCATTTT.

The CDR3 DNA is TGTGCCAGCAGCCAGGGTTCTGCGGACACTGAAGCTTTCTTT. This codes for CASSQGSADTEAFF. This rearrangement joins TRBV3-1 to TRBJ1-1; D ambiguous. The CDR3 loop spans 14 amino acids. V gave up 3 bases and J gave up 3 bases, with 11 bases separating them. CDR1 is LGHDT and CDR2 is YNNKEL in the germline V gene (reference sequence).

This clonotype was observed at least ten times. The chain links TRBV15 to TRBJ2-7, with 10 bases aligning to TRBD2. The germline CDR1 and CDR2 sequences are LNHNV and YYDKDF (reference sequence). The CDR3 loop spans 15 amino acids. V lost 4 bases to trimming and J lost 3 bases; unmatched junction nucleotides: 6. In nucleotides, the CDR3 is TGTGCCACCAGCACCCCCAGGACTAGCGGCTACGAGCAGTACTTC. Amino acid sequence: CATSTPRTSGYEQYF. The full variable domain, completed using reference TRBV15 and TRBJ2-7, is DAMVIQNPRYQVTQFGKPVTLSCSQTLNHNVMYWYQQKSSQAPKLLFHYYDKDFNNEADTPDNFQSRRPNTSFCFLDIRSPGLGDTAMYLCATSTPRTSGYEQYFGPGTRLTVT.

This clonotype was counted between two and nine times. The rearrangement joins TRBV10-3 to TRBJ1-2, with D possibly being TRBD1 (6 bases). Germline lookup yields CDR1 ENHRY and CDR2 SYGVKD. The CDR3 length is 15 residues. V was trimmed by 8 bases and J by 1 base, leaving 17 bases between them. The CDR3, as DNA: TGTGCCATCGGGGACGGGGGGCGTTTTAACTATGGCTACACCTTC. Protein: CAIGDGGRFNYGYTF.

This clonotype was picked up many times. The chain has TRBV29-1 and TRBJ2-1; D not certain. Germline CDR1 and CDR2: SQVTM and ANQGSEA. The CDR3 loop spans 15 amino acids. CDR3 amino acids: CSVLIYRGVRNEQFF. The CDR3 DNA reads as TGCAGTGTCCTAATCTACCGAGGCGTCAGGAATGAGCAGTTCTTC.

Here the CDR3 DNA reads TGCAGTGCTAGTGTCAGGGGGCTTGTTGGCTACACCTTC. Protein: CSASVRGLVGYTF. The V call is TRBV20-1, the J call TRBJ1-2; 8 nucleotides agree with TRBD1. The CDR3 length is 13 residues. V lost 3 bases, J lost 7 bases, and 7 bases stayed unmatched. Germline values: CDR1 DFQATT, CDR2 SNEGSKA (reference sequence).

This clonotype occurred a few times. The rearrangement joins TRBV5-1 to TRBJ2-3, with TRBD2 matching 12 bases. The germline V gene encodes CDR1 SGHRS and CDR2 YFSETQ. The CDR3 extends over 16 amino acids. V dropped 3 bases and J dropped 6; count of bases not matched to a gene: 8. The CDR3: CASSSAGTSGSDTQYF. CDR3 DNA sequence: TGCGCCAGCAGCTCGGCCGGGACTAGCGGGTCGGATACGCAGTATTTT.

For this clonotype: This may be a read error, as it is one base from a much larger clone. The chain carries TRBV7-2 and TRBJ2-5, with 10 bases lining up with TRBD2. The J call may be in error: the DNA end matches TRBJ2-7 better. The CDR3 loop spans 15 amino acids. Per the germline V gene, CDR1 is SGHTA and CDR2 is FQGNSA. This CDR3 is CASSKRLAGGYEQYF. The CDR3 DNA is TGTGCCAGCAGCAAACGACTAGCGGGTGGCTACGAGCAGTACTTC.

V usage is TRBV28 and J usage is TRBJ1-1; D might be TRBD1 (6 bases). Trimming stripped 7 bases from V and 5 bases from J, with 17 bases between. The CDR3 has 14 residues. Germline values: CDR1 MDHEN, CDR2 SYDVKM. The CDR3 DNA is TGTGCCAGCACCTTGGGGGGCGCGAGGACTGAAGCTTTCTTT. Encoded protein: CASTLGGARTEAFF.

At least ten counts were recorded for this clonotype. The chain joins TRBV6-6 to TRBJ1-1, with D unresolved. Trimming pared 11 bases from V and 5 bases from J, leaving 15 bases between. There are 12 residues in the CDR3. The germline gives CDR1 MNHNY, CDR2 SVGAGI (reference sequence). The CDR3 here is CACRVDGTEAFF. The CDR3, as DNA: TGTGCCTGCCGGGTTGACGGGACTGAAGCTTTCTTT.

This clonotype was recorded a few times. The chain employs TRBV7-9 and TRBJ1-1, with a possible D match to TRBD1 (6 bases). This CDR3 is built from 12 residues. Trimming left V 5 bases short and J 11 bases short, with 15 bases between. Per the germline V gene, CDR1 is SEHNR and CDR2 is FQNEAQ (reference sequence). CDR3 protein: CASSHRELEAFF. CDR3 nucleotide sequence: TGTGCCAGCAGCCACAGGGAGTTGGAGGCTTTCTTT.

This clonotype appeared many times. The chain has TRBV5-1 and TRBJ2-5; the match to TRBD2 covers 9 bases. Germline lookup yields CDR1 SGHRS and CDR2 YFSETQ. With 0 bases clipped from V and 2 bases from J, the junction kept 2 bases outside the gene matches. The CDR3 contains 15 residues. CDR3 protein: CASSLVLAGQETQYF. For the CDR3, the DNA is TGCGCCAGCAGCTTGGTGCTAGCGGGGCAAGAGACCCAGTACTTC.

This chain connects TRBV12-3 or TRBV12-4 to TRBJ2-1; D unclear. The CDR3 has 14 residues. V was pared by 2 bases and J by 13 bases, with 18 bases between. CDR3 region: CASSLSGLLETQFF. CDR3 nucleotides: TGTGCCAGCAGTTTATCCGGGCTGTTAGAGACCCAGTTCTTC.